Below are 7 T cell receptor beta chains sequenced from a single sample in a study of T cell changes during pregnancy in multiple sclerosis. Profiling relied on immunoSEQ multiplex PCR, and the TCRdb table lists in-frame clones only, not all of them. The repertoire holds around 16,000 clones, roughly 80% seen once, with roughly 15% in the top ten. The sample consisted of CD8+ T cells from peripheral blood mononuclear cells, taken after pregnancy. The receptors here all came from a female donor in good health, enrolled as a control in a pregnancy study.

This clone was seen a single time. The chain has TRBV11-2 and TRBJ2-6; 11 positions agree with TRBD1. J lost 0 bases, V lost 6 bases, and 7 bases had no gene match. CDR3 length: 18 amino acids. Germline V CDR1 and CDR2: SGHAT, FQNNGV. CDR3 in DNA: TGTGCCAGCAGATCGGGGACAGGGGGAACCTCTGGGGCCAACGTCCTGACTTTC. It yields the protein CASRSGTGGTSGANVLTF. Variable domain in full (rest from reference TRBV11-2 and TRBJ2-6): EAGVAQSPRYKIIEKRQSVAFWCNPISGHATLYWYQQILGQGPKLLIQFQNNGVVDDSQLPKDRFSAERLKGVDSTLKIQPAKLEDSAVYLCASRSGTGGTSGANVLTFGAGSRLTVL.

The gene calls are TRBV28 and TRBJ2-1; TRBD2 matches 11 bases. The CDR3 is 13 residues long. Per the germline V gene, CDR1 is MDHEN and CDR2 is SYDVKM. V lost 9 bases, J lost 5 bases, and 3 bases stayed unmatched. CDR3 in amino acids: CASKGLADNEQFF. CDR3 sequence (DNA): TGTGCCAGTAAGGGACTAGCGGACAATGAGCAGTTCTTC.

This chain connects TRBV6-1 to TRBJ1-2; D gene unclear. Trimming removed 5 bases from V and 4 bases from J, with 11 bases in between. The CDR3 sequence is 13 residues long. Germline loops: CDR1 MNHNS, CDR2 SASEGT. The CDR3: CASSPTDTYGYTF. The CDR3 nucleotides read TGTGCCAGCAGTCCCACCGACACCTATGGCTACACCTTC.

This chain links TRBV10-1 with TRBJ2-1; D is ambiguous. CDR1 and CDR2 (germline): WNHNN, SYGVQD (reference sequence). V gave up 5 bases and J gave up 9 bases, with 5 bases separating them. The CDR3 is 10 residues long. The CDR3 DNA reads TGCGCCAGCAGTTATATTGAGCAGTTCTTC. Protein sequence: CASSYIEQFF.

This chain uses TRBV9 with TRBJ1-2; the match to TRBD1 covers 8 bases. V lost 4 bases and J lost 1; bases outside the gene matches: 3. CDR3 length equals 14 residues. The germline V gene encodes CDR1 SGDLS and CDR2 YYNGEE. The CDR3 coding sequence is TGTGCCAGCAGCCCGGACAGGGATAACTATGGCTACACCTTC. Its protein product is CASSPDRDNYGYTF.

This clone was counted once. This chain links TRBV6-5 with TRBJ1-2, with 9 bases lining up with TRBD1. V lost 6 bases, J lost 3 bases, and 5 bases stayed unmatched. This CDR3 comprises 14 residues. CDR1 MNHEY and CDR2 SVGAGI come from the germline V gene. In DNA form, the CDR3 reads TGTGCCAGCAGAAACCGGGACAGGGACTATGGCTACACCTTC. This sequence encodes CASRNRDRDYGYTF.

The J gene is TRBJ2-4, the V gene TRBV2; TRBD1 might be the D (5 bases). Trimming took off 7 bases at V and 4 bases at J, with 5 bases between the two ends. The CDR3 covers 11 residues. The germline V gene has CDR1 SNHLY and CDR2 FYNNEI. The CDR3 nucleotides read TGTGCCAGCAAGGGGAAAAACATTCAGTACTTC. As protein: CASKGKNIQYF. The whole variable domain, remainder taken from reference TRBV2 and TRBJ2-4, is EPEVTQTPSHQVTQMGQEVILRCVPISNHLYFYWYRQILGQKVEFLVSFYNNEISEKSEIFDDQFSVERPDGSNFTLKIRSTKLEDSAMYFCASKGKNIQYFGAGTRLSVL.